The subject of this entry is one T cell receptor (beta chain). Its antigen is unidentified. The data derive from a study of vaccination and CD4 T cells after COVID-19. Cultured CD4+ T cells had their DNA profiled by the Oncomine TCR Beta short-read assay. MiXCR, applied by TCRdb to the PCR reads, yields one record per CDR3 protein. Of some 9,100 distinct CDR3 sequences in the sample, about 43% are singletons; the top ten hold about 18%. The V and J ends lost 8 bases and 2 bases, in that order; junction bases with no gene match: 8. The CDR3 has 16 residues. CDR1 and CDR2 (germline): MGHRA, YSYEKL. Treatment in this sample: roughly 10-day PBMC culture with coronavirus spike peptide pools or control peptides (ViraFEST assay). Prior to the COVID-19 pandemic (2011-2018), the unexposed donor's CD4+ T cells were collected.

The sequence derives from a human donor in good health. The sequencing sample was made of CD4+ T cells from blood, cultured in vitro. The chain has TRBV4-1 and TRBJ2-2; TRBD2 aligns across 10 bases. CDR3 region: CASRLTSGTNTGELFF. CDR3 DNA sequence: TGCGCCAGCCGCCTAACTAGCGGGACTAACACCGGGGAGCTGTTTTTT.